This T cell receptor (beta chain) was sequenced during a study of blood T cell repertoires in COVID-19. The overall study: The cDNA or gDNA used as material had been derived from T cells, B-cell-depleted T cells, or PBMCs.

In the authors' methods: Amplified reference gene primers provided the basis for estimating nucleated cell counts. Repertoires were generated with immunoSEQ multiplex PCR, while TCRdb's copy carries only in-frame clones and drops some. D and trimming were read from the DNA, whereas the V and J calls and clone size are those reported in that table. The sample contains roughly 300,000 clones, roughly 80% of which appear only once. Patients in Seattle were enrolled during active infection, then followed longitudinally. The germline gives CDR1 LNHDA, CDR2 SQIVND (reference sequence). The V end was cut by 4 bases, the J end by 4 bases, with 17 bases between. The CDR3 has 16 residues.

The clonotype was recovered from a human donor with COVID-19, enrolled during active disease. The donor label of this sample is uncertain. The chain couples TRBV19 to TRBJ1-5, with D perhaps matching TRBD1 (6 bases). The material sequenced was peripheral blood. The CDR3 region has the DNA TGTGCCAGTAGTACGATACAGGGTAACCCGAATCAGCCCCAGCATTTT. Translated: CASSTIQGNPNQPQHF. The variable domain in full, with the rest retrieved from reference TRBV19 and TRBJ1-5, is DGGITQSPKYLFRKEGQNVTLSCEQNLNHDAMYWYRQDPGQGLRLIYYSQIVNDFQKGDIAEGYSVSREKKESFPLTVTSAQKNPTAFYLCASSTIQGNPNQPQHFGDGTRLSIL.